The 23 T cell receptor beta chains listed next were all sequenced from one sample in a study of cytomegalovirus exposure and HLA in healthy donors. It was with 60 Vbeta and 13 Jbeta primers that the PCR ran. Assay: immunoSEQ multiplex PCR; the TCRdb copy retains only in-frame clones and omits some. The sample has about 110,000 clones; about four fifths are singletons. Specimen: PBMCs. These receptors were obtained from a woman under 30 in good health and CMV-seropositive.

This clone was seen more than once but under ten times. This chain links TRBV29-1 with TRBJ1-1, with 9 bases that match TRBD1. After removal of 6 bases from V and 13 bases from J, the junction contained 12 bases not matched to a gene. Germline CDR1 and CDR2: SQVTM and ANQGSEA. The CDR3 extends over 12 amino acids. DNA for the CDR3: TGCAGCGTGGAAAGACAGGGGGGTTTGGGTTTCTTT. It specifies CSVERQGGLGFF.

The chain has TRBV15 and TRBJ2-5; D is possibly TRBD1 (5 bases). Trimming pared 3 bases from V and 1 base from J, leaving 12 bases between. The CDR3 has 15 residues. The germline CDR1 and CDR2 sequences are LNHNV and YYDKDF (reference sequence). Here the CDR3 reads CATSSDSRPQETQYF. The CDR3, as DNA: TGTGCCACCAGCAGCGACAGTCGTCCCCAAGAGACCCAGTACTTC. Filled out from reference TRBV15 and TRBJ2-5, the complete variable domain reads DAMVIQNPRYQVTQFGKPVTLSCSQTLNHNVMYWYQQKSSQAPKLLFHYYDKDFNNEADTPDNFQSRRPNTSFCFLDIRSPGLGDTAMYLCATSSDSRPQETQYFGPGTRLLVL.

The CDR3 nucleotides are TGTGCCAGCAGTGAGGGGCCTGGAAACACCATATATTTT. It yields the protein CASSEGPGNTIYF. This chain joins TRBV2 and TRBJ1-3, with D possibly matching TRBD1 (5 bases). Germline lookup yields CDR1 SNHLY and CDR2 FYNNEI. Trimming took off 3 bases at V and 2 bases at J, with 5 bases between the two ends. The CDR3 covers 13 residues. The whole variable domain, remainder taken from reference TRBV2 and TRBJ1-3, is EPEVTQTPSHQVTQMGQEVILRCVPISNHLYFYWYRQILGQKVEFLVSFYNNEISEKSEIFDDQFSVERPDGSNFTLKIRSTKLEDSAMYFCASSEGPGNTIYFGEGSWLTVV.

This rearrangement joins TRBV6-8 to TRBJ1-1; D unclear. The CDR3 is 15 amino acids. The germline V and J ends were trimmed by 0 bases and 3 bases, with 11 bases remaining between them. Germline V gene data show CDR1 as MNHGY and CDR2 as SAAAGT. The CDR3 bases are TGTGCCAGCAGTTACTCGAACTCACAGTACACTGAAGCTTTCTTT. Translated, it gives CASSYSNSQYTEAFF.

The J gene is TRBJ1-1, the V gene TRBV28; a possible D gene is TRBD1 (6 bases). Looked up from germline, CDR1 is MDHEN and CDR2 is SYDVKM. The CDR3 has 15 residues. V lost 7 bases and J 3 bases, leaving 18 bases between the germline ends. The DNA for the CDR3 is TGTGCCAGCATTGGGGGCCCCGGGGTTCACACTGAAGCTTTCTTT. Translation gives CASIGGPGVHTEAFF.

This clone was picked up a small number of times. The chain uses TRBV6-1 and TRBJ1-5, with unresolved D. The V gene lost 6 bases and the J gene lost 6 bases, with 9 bases spanning the gap. CDR1 and CDR2 from the germline V gene are MNHNS and SASEGT. This CDR3 comprises 12 residues. DNA for the CDR3: TGTGCCAGCAGCGCTCGGTCTCAGCCCCAGCATTTT. Protein: CASSARSQPQHF.

The rearrangement uses TRBV2 and TRBJ2-5; TRBD1 matches at 9 bases. CDR1 and CDR2 (germline): SNHLY, FYNNEI. The CDR3 spans 13 residues. The V gene end was trimmed by 4 bases and the J gene end by 5 bases; junction bases not matched to a gene: 2. CDR3 sequence: CASSGDRAETQYF. In DNA, the CDR3 is TGTGCCAGCAGTGGGGACAGGGCTGAGACCCAGTACTTC.

This chain links TRBV6-1 with TRBJ2-7, with D unresolved. With 6 bases removed from V and 2 bases from J, the gap between germline ends came to 5 bases. Germline loops: CDR1 MNHNS, CDR2 SASEGT. The CDR3 totals 11 residues. The CDR3: CASSSAYEQYF. CDR3 nucleotides: TGTGCCAGCAGCAGCGCCTACGAGCAGTACTTC.

This chain uses TRBV7-2 with TRBJ2-1, with D possibly being TRBD1 (5 bases). Trimming took off 2 bases at V and 3 bases at J, with 8 bases between the two ends. Germline CDR1 is SGHTA and CDR2 is FQGNSA. CDR3 length: 14 residues. CDR3 protein: CASSLQGDYNEQFF. CDR3 DNA sequence: TGTGCCAGCAGCTTACAGGGCGACTACAATGAGCAGTTCTTC.

This clone was detected only once. V usage is TRBV5-4 and J usage is TRBJ2-3; TRBD1 agrees at 9 bases. CDR1 is SGHNT, CDR2 YYREEE, per germline (reference sequence). The CDR3 is 16 amino acids. V gave up 4 bases and J gave up 1 base; unmatched junction bases: 7. CDR3 sequence (DNA): TGTGCCAGCAGCAACAACGACAGGGGGGGCACAGATACGCAGTATTTT. It specifies CASSNNDRGGTDTQYF. Combining the CDR3 with reference TRBV5-4 and TRBJ2-3 gives the whole variable domain ETGVTQSPTHLIKTRGQQVTLRCSSQSGHNTVSWYQQALGQGPQFIFQYYREEENGRGNFPPRFSGLQFPNYSSELNVNALELDDSALYLCASSNNDRGGTDTQYFGPGTRLTVL.

This chain joins TRBV30 and TRBJ1-2; D possibly corresponds to TRBD1 (6 bases). This CDR3 spans 15 amino acids. V was clipped by 2 bases and J by 0 bases, with 13 bases between them. Per the germline V gene, CDR1 is GTSNPN and CDR2 is SVGIG (reference sequence). DNA for the CDR3: TGTGCCTGGAGTACCGAGGACAGAGCTAACTATGGCTACACCTTC. This sequence encodes CAWSTEDRANYGYTF.

The chain joins TRBV28 to TRBJ1-1; D perhaps matches TRBD1 (6 bases). Between the trimmed V and J ends, which lost 5 bases and 4 bases, there was a span of 11 bases. CDR1 is MDHEN, CDR2 SYDVKM, per germline. This CDR3 contains 13 residues. In nucleotides, the CDR3 is TGTGCCAGCAGTACAGGGTACTCCACTGAAGCTTTCTTT. Its protein product is CASSTGYSTEAFF.

This clone came up once. This chain links TRBV27 with TRBJ1-2; D gene ambiguous. CDR3 length: 10 residues. Per the germline V gene, CDR1 is MNHEY and CDR2 is SMNVEV (reference sequence). Trimming stripped 3 bases from V and 7 bases from J, with 3 bases between. The CDR3 DNA reads TGTGCCAGCAGTTTCCTTGGCTACACCTTC. Translating gives CASSFLGYTF.

This chain joins TRBV28 and TRBJ2-5, with 7 bases lining up with TRBD1. Unmatched junction bases numbered 11, after V lost 6 bases and J lost 7 bases. Germline CDR1 reads MDHEN; CDR2 reads SYDVKM. This CDR3 has 14 residues. The CDR3 sequence is CASSGHRGQATQYF. The CDR3 DNA sequence: TGTGCCAGCAGCGGACATAGGGGGCAGGCGACCCAGTACTTC. The full variable domain, with the rest looked up from reference TRBV28 and TRBJ2-5, is DVKVTQSSRYLVKRTGEKVFLECVQDMDHENMFWYRQDPGLGLRLIYFSYDVKMKEKGDIPEGYSVSREKKERFSLILESASTNQTSMYLCASSGHRGQATQYFGPGTRLLVL.

The chain employs TRBV5-1 and TRBJ1-1; D unresolved. The CDR3 has 12 amino acids. V lost 6 bases to trimming and J lost 4 bases, with 10 bases between them. Germline-derived CDR1 and CDR2 are SGHRS and YFSETQ. CDR3 amino acids: CASTLPGTEAFF. The CDR3 nucleotides are TGCGCCAGCACCCTTCCCGGCACTGAAGCTTTCTTT.

The rearrangement joins TRBV5-1 to TRBJ1-1; 10 positions agree with TRBD1. Trimming cost V 1 base and J 7 bases; bases outside gene matches: 13. The CDR3 runs 17 residues. Germline V CDR1 and CDR2: SGHRS, YFSETQ. DNA of the CDR3: TGCGCCAGCAGCTTGAGGCCCCCGACAGGGGGCAAGGGTGAAGCTTTCTTT. Amino acids: CASSLRPPTGGKGEAFF.

The chain recombines TRBV15 with TRBJ1-5; TRBD1 matches 11 bases. J gave up 4 bases and V 5 bases, and 4 bases lay outside the gene matches. Germline V gene lookup returns CDR1 LNHNV and CDR2 YYDKDF (reference sequence). This CDR3 region has 15 residues. The CDR3 bases are TGTGCCACCAGCCTTTGGGACAGGGGGAATCAGCCCCAGCATTTT. Protein product: CATSLWDRGNQPQHF.

The chain couples TRBV7-3 to TRBJ2-1, with 8 bases aligning to TRBD1. In germline, CDR1 is SGHTA, CDR2 FQGTGA. With V trimmed by 5 bases and J by 10 bases, 10 bases remained unmatched. This CDR3 has 14 amino acids. The CDR3: CASSGTPGQGEQFF. In DNA form, the CDR3 reads TGTGCCAGCAGCGGCACTCCCGGACAGGGCGAGCAGTTCTTC. The entire variable domain, with the rest obtained from reference TRBV7-3 and TRBJ2-1, is as follows: GAGVSQTPSNKVTEKGKYVELRCDPISGHTALYWYRQSLGQGPEFLIYFQGTGAADDSGLPNDRFFAVRPEGSVSTLKIQRTERGDSAVYLCASSGTPGQGEQFFGPGTRLTVL.

The chain recombines TRBV5-1 with TRBJ2-7; maybe TRBD2 (5 bases). Trimming left V 0 bases short and J 3 bases short, with 16 bases between. The CDR3 runs to 16 residues. Looked up from germline, CDR1 is SGHRS and CDR2 is YFSETQ. For the CDR3, the DNA is TGCGCCAGCAGCTTGGCCAGCGGCAGGCCTAACTACGAGCAGTACTTC. This sequence encodes CASSLASGRPNYEQYF.

The rearrangement joins TRBV28 to TRBJ2-7, with D tentatively TRBD2 (7 bases). The CDR3 loop spans 15 amino acids. The V gene lost 3 bases and the J gene lost 5 bases, with 17 bases spanning the gap. Germline CDR1 MDHEN, CDR2 SYDVKM. CDR3 loop: CASSFPPRGGNEQYF. The CDR3 bases are TGTGCCAGCAGTTTCCCCCCAAGGGGGGGTAACGAGCAGTACTTC.

This sequence joins TRBV5-1 and TRBJ1-1; TRBD1 aligns across 7 bases. Germline loops: CDR1 SGHRS, CDR2 YFSETQ. The CDR3 has 14 amino acids. Unmatched junction bases numbered 8, after V lost 5 bases and J lost 4 bases. In DNA form, the CDR3 reads TGCGCCAGCAGTTCAAGACAGGGTGGCACTGAAGCTTTCTTT. Encoded protein: CASSSRQGGTEAFF.

This clone has a handful of counts. V usage is TRBV2 and J usage is TRBJ1-3; possibly TRBD1 for D (5 bases). The V end lost 2 bases, the J end lost 2 bases, and 13 bases lay between the germline ends. The CDR3 is 16 residues long. Germline CDR1 SNHLY, CDR2 FYNNEI. The CDR3 coding sequence is TGTGCCAGCAGTGAATTGGGGGGGGGAGCTGGAAACACCATATATTTT. The encoded protein is CASSELGGGAGNTIYF.

This chain links TRBV7-9 with TRBJ2-6; 7 positions match TRBD2. Per the germline V gene, CDR1 is SEHNR and CDR2 is FQNEAQ (reference sequence). Unmatched junction bases numbered 2, after V lost 1 base and J lost 2 bases. This CDR3 comprises 16 residues. CDR3 protein: CASSLGEGTGANVLTF. The DNA of the CDR3 is TGTGCCAGCAGCTTAGGGGAGGGTACTGGGGCCAACGTCCTGACTTTC.